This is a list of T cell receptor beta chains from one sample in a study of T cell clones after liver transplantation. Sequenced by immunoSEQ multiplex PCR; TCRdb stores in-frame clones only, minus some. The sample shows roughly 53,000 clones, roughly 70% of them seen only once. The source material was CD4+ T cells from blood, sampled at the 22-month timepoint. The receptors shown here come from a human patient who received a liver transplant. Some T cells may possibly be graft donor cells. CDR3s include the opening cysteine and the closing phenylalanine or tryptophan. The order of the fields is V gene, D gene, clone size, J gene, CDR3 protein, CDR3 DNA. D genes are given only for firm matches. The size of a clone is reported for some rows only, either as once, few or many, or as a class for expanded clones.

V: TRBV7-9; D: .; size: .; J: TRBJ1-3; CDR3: CGPGSGNTIYF; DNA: TGTGGACCCGGCTCGGGAAACACCATATATTTT
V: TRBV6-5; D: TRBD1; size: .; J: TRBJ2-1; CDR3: CASSSVDRAHNEQFF; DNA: TGTGCCAGCAGTTCCGTTGACAGGGCCCACAATGAGCAGTTCTTC
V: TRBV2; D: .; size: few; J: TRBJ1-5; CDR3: CASHSDSPNQPQHF; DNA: TGTGCCAGCCACTCGGACAGTCCCAATCAGCCCCAGCATTTT
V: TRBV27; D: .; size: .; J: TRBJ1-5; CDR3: CASSSRGGYSNQPQHF; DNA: TGTGCCAGCAGTTCCCGGGGGGGTTATAGCAATCAGCCCCAGCATTTT
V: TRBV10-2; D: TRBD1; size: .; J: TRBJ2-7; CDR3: CASSESIRQGAIEQYF; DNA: TGCGCCAGCAGTGAGTCGATTAGACAGGGGGCGATCGAGCAGTACTTC
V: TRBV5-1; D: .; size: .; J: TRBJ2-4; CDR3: CASRDLAKNIQYF; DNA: TGCGCCAGCAGGGACCTAGCCAAAAACATTCAGTACTTC
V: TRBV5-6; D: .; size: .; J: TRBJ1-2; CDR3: CASSLAGWYGYTF; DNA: TGTGCCAGCAGCTTGGCGGGGTGGTATGGCTACACCTTC
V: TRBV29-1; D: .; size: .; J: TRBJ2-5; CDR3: CSVEEETQYF; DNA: TGCAGCGTTGAAGAGGAGACCCAGTACTTC
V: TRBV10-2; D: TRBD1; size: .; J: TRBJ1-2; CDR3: CASSELQGSGGYTF; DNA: TGCGCCAGCAGCGAGCTACAGGGGTCGGGTGGCTACACCTTC
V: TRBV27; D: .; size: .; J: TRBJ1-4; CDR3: CASSGLFGGEKLFF; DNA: TGTGCCAGCAGCGGACTGTTCGGGGGTGAAAAACTGTTTTTT
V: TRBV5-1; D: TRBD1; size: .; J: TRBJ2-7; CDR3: CASSMSGTGQYEQYF; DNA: TGCGCCAGCAGTATGTCCGGGACAGGGCAATACGAGCAGTACTTC
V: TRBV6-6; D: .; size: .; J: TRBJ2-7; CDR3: CATQTPIYEQYF; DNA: TGTGCCACCCAAACCCCAATCTACGAGCAGTACTTC